This TCR beta chain was found in a study of beta chain features in type 1 diabetes. General observations from the study: Sampled from patients, naive, central memory and Treg TCRB repertoires appeared more similar than those sampled from healthy donors. Across all four CD4+ subsets, people with type 1 diabetes showed modestly shorter TCRB CDR3s.

Every bit of the isolated RNA underwent reverse transcription, so sequencing read expressed TCRB transcripts. The assay was immunoSEQ multiplex PCR, and TCRdb's table has in-frame clones only and misses some. The sample holds 95,000 to 150,000 clones, less than 20% seen once. The table lists this clone with many counts. Antigen unknown. V lost 4 bases and J lost 7; bases outside the gene matches: 5. In germline, CDR1 is SGHTA, CDR2 FQGNSA. The CDR3 is 13 residues long. The source material was central memory CD4+ T cells from blood. The receptor's source is a man between 25 and 39 years old with type 1 diabetes. The chain couples TRBV7-2 to TRBJ2-5; 8 bases are shared with TRBD2. CDR3 sequence (DNA): TGTGCCAGCAGCTCCGGGGGGGCGGGGACCCAGTACTTC. It yields the protein CASSSGGAGTQYF.